The 20 T cell receptor beta chains reported below all come from one sample, sequenced in a study of technical replicates of blood from a few donors. Clones were sequenced by immunoSEQ multiplex PCR, and TCRdb holds only the in-frame ones, with some missing. The sample includes around 60,000 clones, approximately 86% seen only once; the top ten take about 4.8%. The sequencing input was PBMCs. Receptor source: a human donor in good health. Some clones in this sample may be carry-over from other donors' samples.

The J gene is TRBJ2-7, the V gene TRBV5-3, with a tentative D call TRBD2 (6 bases). TRBV5-3 is annotated as an ORF whose role is uncertain. The CDR3 is 12 amino acids. Trimming left V 5 bases short and J 4 bases short, with 10 bases between. Here the CDR3 reads CARRAEGYEQYF. The CDR3 DNA follows: TGTGCCAGAAGGGCGGAGGGATACGAGCAGTACTTC.

This clone was observed once. The chain employs TRBV6-5 and TRBJ2-7, with D maybe TRBD2 (5 bases). This CDR3 spans 15 amino acids. Germline CDR1 MNHEY, CDR2 SVGAGI. V lost 2 bases, J lost 0 bases, and 11 bases lay in between. The CDR3 region has the DNA TGTGCCAGCAGTTACGGTGGCGGGCCCTCCTACGAGCAGTACTTC. It yields the protein CASSYGGGPSYEQYF.

The V gene is TRBV11-2, the J gene TRBJ1-2; D ambiguous. Germline CDR1 and CDR2: SGHAT and FQNNGV. Trimming cost V 1 base and J 5 bases, with 8 bases left between them. The CDR3 runs to 13 residues. The chain's CDR3 is CASSLVFLYGYTF. The DNA for the CDR3 is TGTGCCAGCAGCTTAGTCTTTCTATATGGCTACACCTTC.

This clone appeared a single time. The V gene is TRBV9, the J gene TRBJ2-1; TRBD2 matches 14 bases. The germline gives CDR1 SGDLS, CDR2 YYNGEE. This CDR3 has 19 residues. With 1 base clipped from V and 6 bases from J, the junction kept 12 bases outside the gene matches. The CDR3 sequence is CASSVRFGTSGSGGNEQFF. CDR3 bases: TGTGCCAGCAGCGTAAGATTTGGGACTAGCGGGAGTGGGGGCAATGAGCAGTTCTTC.

CDR3 bases: TGCAGCGCCTTCGGCGGGAGTAGCTACGAGCAGTACTTC. Its translation is CSAFGGSSYEQYF. The genes are TRBV29-1 and TRBJ2-7, with 7 bases aligning to TRBD2. V was clipped by 7 bases and J by 3 bases; unmatched bases: 9. The CDR3 has 13 residues. Germline loops: CDR1 SQVTM, CDR2 ANQGSEA.

V and J are TRBV4-3 and TRBJ2-5; D unresolved. V dropped 1 base and J dropped 1 base, with 19 bases sitting between them. Germline CDR1 LGHNA, CDR2 YSLEER. The CDR3 runs to 18 residues. The CDR3 coding sequence is TGCGCCAGCAGCCAAGTTCTAGAAGCGAGCGAAATCCAAGAGACCCAGTACTTC. The encoded protein is CASSQVLEASEIQETQYF.

This clone was found a few times. V and J are TRBV18 and TRBJ1-1; no clear D gene. CDR1 KGHSH and CDR2 LQKENI come from the germline V gene. V lost 3 bases and J lost 7, with 12 bases in between. CDR3 length: 13 residues. DNA of the CDR3: TGTGCCAGCTCACCTCGGGGTCGGAATGAAGCTTTCTTT. It is translated as CASSPRGRNEAFF.

This chain joins TRBV5-1 and TRBJ2-7; 7 bases agree with TRBD1. V shed 1 base and J 6 bases; nucleotides not matched to a gene: 10. Looked up from germline, CDR1 is SGHRS and CDR2 is YFSETQ. The CDR3 is made up of 15 amino acids. CDR3: CASSLQATGIGEQYF. The CDR3 bases are TGCGCCAGCAGCTTGCAGGCGACAGGGATCGGCGAGCAGTACTTC.

This sequence joins TRBV14 and TRBJ2-5, with no clear D. The CDR3 runs 15 residues. V gave up 4 bases and J gave up 1 base, with 13 bases separating them. Germline CDR1 is SGHDN and CDR2 is FVKESK. CDR3 nucleotides: TGTGCCAGCAGCCCGTTACATGATTTCCAAGAGACCCAGTACTTC. This gives the protein CASSPLHDFQETQYF. The variable domain in full, with the rest retrieved from reference TRBV14 and TRBJ2-5, is EAGVTQFPSHSVIEKGQTVTLRCDPISGHDNLYWYRRVMGKEIKFLLHFVKESKQDESGMPNNRFLAERTGGTYSTLKVQPAELEDSGVYFCASSPLHDFQETQYFGPGTRLLVL.

The CDR3 reads CASSTGTGSYGYTF. The CDR3 nucleotides are TGTGCCAGCAGCACCGGGACAGGTAGCTATGGCTACACCTTC. The chain employs TRBV5-4 and TRBJ1-2; 8 nucleotides line up with TRBD1. The CDR3 extends over 14 amino acids. V shed 4 bases and J 4 bases; nucleotides not matched to a gene: 6. Germline V gives CDR1 SGHNT, CDR2 YYREEE (reference sequence).

The V and J genes are TRBV6-5 and TRBJ1-2, with D maybe TRBD1 (5 bases). Germline values: CDR1 MNHEY, CDR2 SVGAGI. The ends were cut back, 5 bases at V and 6 bases at J, with 16 bases in the middle. The CDR3 is 14 residues long. CDR3 loop: CASSKTARDHGYTF. In DNA form, the CDR3 reads TGTGCCAGCAGTAAGACGGCCAGGGATCATGGCTACACCTTC.

This clone was recorded only once. V and J are TRBV7-9 and TRBJ2-7; weak D call: TRBD2 (5 bases). Germline V gives CDR1 SEHNR, CDR2 FQNEAQ (reference sequence). V was shortened by 5 bases and J by 0 bases, with 14 bases between the two germline ends. CDR3 length: 15 amino acids. The CDR3 loop is CASSRRPGSSYEQYF. As DNA, the CDR3 is TGTGCCAGCAGCCGCAGACCGGGGAGCTCCTACGAGCAGTACTTC.

This rearrangement joins TRBV6-6 to TRBJ2-7; tentative D call: TRBD1 (5 bases). The CDR3 length is 14 residues. Germline V gives CDR1 MNHNY, CDR2 SVGAGI (reference sequence). V was clipped by 1 base and J by 2 bases, with 9 bases between them. The CDR3 bases are TGTGCCAGCAGTTACTTTGGGGCTACCTACGAGCAGTACTTC. Translation gives CASSYFGATYEQYF.

The chain joins TRBV6-5 to TRBJ2-7, with 12 bases fitting TRBD2. Germline lookup yields CDR1 MNHEY and CDR2 SVGAGI. Trimming at V came to 6 bases and at J to 6 bases, leaving 9 bases not matched to a gene. The CDR3 sequence is 15 residues long. The CDR3: CASSPGLAGPLEQYF. For the CDR3, the DNA is TGTGCCAGCAGCCCCGGACTAGCGGGACCTCTCGAGCAGTACTTC.

V gene TRBV7-3 combines with J gene TRBJ2-7, with TRBD2 matching 7 bases. V trimming: 0 bases; J trimming: 4 bases; junction bases outside the gene matches: 6. Germline CDR1 reads SGHTA; CDR2 reads FQGTGA. The CDR3 is 15 amino acids. CDR3 DNA: TGTGCCAGCAGCTTAACGGCCGGGACTAAATACGAGCAGTACTTC. It codes for CASSLTAGTKYEQYF.

This clone counts as medium-sized (0.01 to 0.1%). This rearrangement joins TRBV7-9 to TRBJ2-2, with a tentative D call TRBD2 (5 bases). CDR1 SEHNR and CDR2 FQNEAQ come from the germline V gene (reference sequence). The CDR3 covers 14 residues. Trimming took 3 bases from V and 5 from J, leaving 10 bases between them. The CDR3 sequence is CASSFSGFTGELFF. The DNA for the CDR3 is TGTGCCAGCAGCTTTTCGGGGTTTACCGGGGAGCTGTTTTTT.

This chain connects TRBV6-1 to TRBJ1-1; maybe TRBD1 (6 bases). The CDR3 runs to 13 residues. V lost 4 bases and J 1 base, leaving 7 bases between the germline ends. Germline CDR1 is MNHNS and CDR2 is SASEGT. The CDR3: CASSVQGNTEAFF. The CDR3 DNA reads as TGTGCCAGCAGTGTACAGGGGAACACTGAAGCTTTCTTT.

This clone was detected only once. The chain is built from TRBV5-4 and TRBJ1-1, with D uncertain. CDR3 length: 15 amino acids. The V gene's germline CDR1 is SGHNT and CDR2 YYREEE (reference sequence). V was trimmed by 3 bases and J by 2 bases, leaving 14 bases between them. The CDR3 sequence is CASSSWTDRNTEAFF. CDR3 in DNA: TGTGCCAGCAGCTCATGGACTGATCGAAACACTGAAGCTTTCTTT.

CDR3: CSALSYRLASADTQYF. DNA for the CDR3: TGCAGCGCACTCTCCTACCGGCTAGCGAGCGCAGATACGCAGTATTTT. The rearrangement uses TRBV29-1 and TRBJ2-3; tentative D call: TRBD2 (6 bases). The V gene lost 7 bases and the J gene lost 4 bases, with 24 bases spanning the gap. The CDR3 has 16 amino acids. Germline CDR1 reads SQVTM; CDR2 reads ANQGSEA.

V is TRBV5-1 and J is TRBJ2-5, with D tentatively TRBD1 (6 bases). V gave up 0 bases and J gave up 2 bases, with 11 bases separating them. The germline V gene encodes CDR1 SGHRS and CDR2 YFSETQ. This CDR3 comprises 15 residues. This CDR3 is CASSLVRTDQETQYF. The CDR3, as DNA: TGCGCCAGCAGCTTGGTGAGGACAGATCAAGAGACCCAGTACTTC.